Listed below are T cell receptor beta chains from one sample, sequenced in a study of CD8 T cells in Susac syndrome. MiXCR was run by TCRdb on the immunoSEQ multiplex PCR reads, yielding one entry per CDR3 protein. The sample has under 550,000 distinct CDR3 sequences, more than 80% seen once. Sequencing was done on a sample of CD8+ T cells from PBMCs. These TCRs come from a human donor with multiple sclerosis. Each CDR3 is given with its conserved first and last residue. The D gene is left open where the match is weak. Clone size is shown for a subset of rows, as once, few, many or a class of expanded clone.

cdr3_nt: TGCGCCAGCAGCCAAGTACAGCTAGCGGGGGGAAAAGTCGAAGAGACCCAGTACTTC
cdr3_aa: CASSQVQLAGGKVEETQYF
clone_size: -
j_call: TRBJ2-5
d_call: TRBD2
v_call: TRBV4-1

cdr3_nt: TGTGCCAGCGCTTTTGGGGGGGGACCCACCGGGGAGCTGTTTTTT
cdr3_aa: CASAFGGGPTGELFF
clone_size: -
j_call: TRBJ2-2
d_call: TRBD2
v_call: TRBV6-5

cdr3_nt: TGTGCCAGCAGTGATTGGGGCAGTCGACTAGCCACAGATACGCAGTATTTT
cdr3_aa: CASSDWGSRLATDTQYF
clone_size: -
j_call: TRBJ2-3
d_call: TRBD2
v_call: TRBV25-1

cdr3_nt: TGCAGTGCAGAGACCCCAACCCACACTGAAGCTTTCTTT
cdr3_aa: CSAETPTHTEAFF
clone_size: -
j_call: TRBJ1-1
d_call: -
v_call: TRBV20-1

cdr3_nt: TGTGCCAGCAGCCTCGGGACTAGCGGACTCACTGAGCAGTTCTTC
cdr3_aa: CASSLGTSGLTEQFF
clone_size: once
j_call: TRBJ2-1
d_call: TRBD2
v_call: TRBV5-5

cdr3_nt: TGTGCCAGCAGTTTATATGGGGGTTCTGAAGCTTTCTTT
cdr3_aa: CASSLYGGSEAFF
clone_size: once
j_call: TRBJ1-1
d_call: -
v_call: TRBV27

cdr3_nt: TGCAGCGTCCTGAGGGAAAGGTTAGGCATGAACACTGAAGCTTTCTTT
cdr3_aa: CSVLRERLGMNTEAFF
clone_size: -
j_call: TRBJ1-1
d_call: -
v_call: TRBV29-1

cdr3_nt: TGTGCCAGCAGCGTAGTGGGGGGGAACACTGAAGCTTTCTTT
cdr3_aa: CASSVVGGNTEAFF
clone_size: -
j_call: TRBJ1-1
d_call: -
v_call: TRBV9

cdr3_nt: TGCGCCAGCAGCTCCCGGACTAGCGGACCCTACAATGAGCAGTTCTTC
cdr3_aa: CASSSRTSGPYNEQFF
clone_size: -
j_call: TRBJ2-1
d_call: TRBD2
v_call: TRBV5-1

cdr3_nt: TGTGCCAGCAGTTACTTTAATCACTGGTCTGAGCAGTTCTTC
cdr3_aa: CASSYFNHWSEQFF
clone_size: -
j_call: TRBJ2-1
d_call: -
v_call: TRBV6-6

cdr3_nt: TGTGCCAGCAGCTCCTCTAGCGGATCCTACAATGAGCAGTTCTTC
cdr3_aa: CASSSSSGSYNEQFF
clone_size: -
j_call: TRBJ2-1
d_call: TRBD2
v_call: TRBV7-8

cdr3_nt: TGTGCCAGCAGCCCATTGCCGGGAGAGAAAGAGACCCAGTACTTC
cdr3_aa: CASSPLPGEKETQYF
clone_size: -
j_call: TRBJ2-5
d_call: -
v_call: TRBV6-5

cdr3_nt: TGTGCCAGCAGTCAAACAGGGGGGCAGACAGATACGCAGTATTTT
cdr3_aa: CASSQTGGQTDTQYF
clone_size: -
j_call: TRBJ2-3
d_call: TRBD1
v_call: TRBV6-6

cdr3_nt: TGTGCCAGCAGCTTAAGGGACAGATGGGCTTATGGCTACACCTTC
cdr3_aa: CASSLRDRWAYGYTF
clone_size: -
j_call: TRBJ1-2
d_call: TRBD1
v_call: TRBV7-2

cdr3_nt: TGTGCCAGCAGCTTAAATATTCCGGGCCCCTCACCGAACAATGAGCAGTTCTTC
cdr3_aa: CASSLNIPGPSPNNEQFF
clone_size: -
j_call: TRBJ2-1
d_call: -
v_call: TRBV7-6

cdr3_nt: TGTGCCAGCAGTTTACTGCTTCCCCCGGAACCCTATGGCTACACCTTC
cdr3_aa: CASSLLLPPEPYGYTF
clone_size: -
j_call: TRBJ1-2
d_call: -
v_call: TRBV27

cdr3_nt: TGTGCCAGCAGTCGGGACCCAGATACGCAGTATTTT
cdr3_aa: CASSRDPDTQYF
clone_size: -
j_call: TRBJ2-3
d_call: -
v_call: TRBV7-9

cdr3_nt: TGTGCCAGCAGTGAATACGGAAACTATGGCTACACCTTC
cdr3_aa: CASSEYGNYGYTF
clone_size: -
j_call: TRBJ1-2
d_call: -
v_call: TRBV6-1

cdr3_nt: TGTGCCAGCAGTTACGTAACTGCAACTAATGAAAAACTGTTTTTT
cdr3_aa: CASSYVTATNEKLFF
clone_size: -
j_call: TRBJ1-4
d_call: -
v_call: TRBV6-2/TRBV6-3

cdr3_nt: TGTGCCAGTCTCCCGGGAGAGGGGGCGATTGGCTACACCTTC
cdr3_aa: CASLPGEGAIGYTF
clone_size: -
j_call: TRBJ1-2
d_call: TRBD1
v_call: TRBV19

cdr3_nt: TGTGCCAGCAGCCGGTCGACAGGGGCCGCCTACGAGCAGTACTTC
cdr3_aa: CASSRSTGAAYEQYF
clone_size: -
j_call: TRBJ2-7
d_call: TRBD1
v_call: TRBV14

cdr3_nt: TGTGCCAGCAGCAAAATTCCAGGGGAGGCGAACACTGAAGCTTTCTTT
cdr3_aa: CASSKIPGEANTEAFF
clone_size: -
j_call: TRBJ1-1
d_call: -
v_call: TRBV5-5

cdr3_nt: TGTGCCAGCAGTTCCTCCCCGGGAGGACTAAAGTTCTTC
cdr3_aa: CASSSSPGGLKFF
clone_size: -
j_call: TRBJ2-1
d_call: TRBD2
v_call: TRBV6-5

cdr3_nt: TGCAGCGACAAGGGGACAGAAGATGGCTACACCTTC
cdr3_aa: CSDKGTEDGYTF
clone_size: once
j_call: TRBJ1-2
d_call: TRBD1
v_call: TRBV29-1

cdr3_nt: TGTGCCAGCAGCCCCCCATTTAGCGGGAGTGGCTGGGAGACCCAGTACTTC
cdr3_aa: CASSPPFSGSGWETQYF
clone_size: -
j_call: TRBJ2-5
d_call: TRBD2
v_call: TRBV7-9

cdr3_nt: TGTGCCAGCAGTGGATCTAGCGGGAGGTACGAGCAGTACTTC
cdr3_aa: CASSGSSGRYEQYF
clone_size: -
j_call: TRBJ2-7
d_call: TRBD2
v_call: TRBV27

cdr3_nt: TGTGCCAGCAGCTTAGGGGCCCTCTACGAGCAGTACTTC
cdr3_aa: CASSLGALYEQYF
clone_size: -
j_call: TRBJ2-7
d_call: -
v_call: TRBV7-6

cdr3_nt: TGTGCCAGCAGCCCGGGGACTAGCGGGAAGTACAATGAGCAGTTCTTC
cdr3_aa: CASSPGTSGKYNEQFF
clone_size: -
j_call: TRBJ2-1
d_call: TRBD2
v_call: TRBV27

cdr3_nt: TGCAGCGCTAGACGGGCCTACGAGCAGTACTTC
cdr3_aa: CSARRAYEQYF
clone_size: -
j_call: TRBJ2-7
d_call: -
v_call: TRBV29-1

cdr3_nt: TGTGCCAGCAGCCCCCCCTTGGGCTACACTGAAGCTTTCTTT
cdr3_aa: CASSPPLGYTEAFF
clone_size: once
j_call: TRBJ1-1
d_call: -
v_call: TRBV7-9

cdr3_nt: TGTGCCAGTAGTATGTGGGGCCCCTATAGCAATCAGCCCCAGCATTTT
cdr3_aa: CASSMWGPYSNQPQHF
clone_size: -
j_call: TRBJ1-5
d_call: -
v_call: TRBV19

cdr3_nt: TGTGCCAGCAGCTTTCGAGGACAGGGGGCTACCGGGGAGCTGTTTTTT
cdr3_aa: CASSFRGQGATGELFF
clone_size: -
j_call: TRBJ2-2
d_call: TRBD1
v_call: TRBV7-7

cdr3_nt: TGTGCCAGCAGCCGGGGTGGGGGGAAACGGGAGTCTCCCTACGAGCAGTACTTC
cdr3_aa: CASSRGGGKRESPYEQYF
clone_size: -
j_call: TRBJ2-7
d_call: -
v_call: TRBV5-5

cdr3_nt: TGTGCCAGCAGTTTTCTCGGCGGGAGGGCCCGCTACGAGCAGTACTTC
cdr3_aa: CASSFLGGRARYEQYF
clone_size: -
j_call: TRBJ2-7
d_call: TRBD2
v_call: TRBV27

cdr3_nt: TGTGCCAGCAGCTTGCCGGAGGGGGTGGGAGATGGCTACACCTTC
cdr3_aa: CASSLPEGVGDGYTF
clone_size: -
j_call: TRBJ1-2
d_call: -
v_call: TRBV5-4

cdr3_nt: TGCGCCAGCAGCACTGGACTAGCGGGCGAAGAGACCCAGTACTTC
cdr3_aa: CASSTGLAGEETQYF
clone_size: few
j_call: TRBJ2-5
d_call: TRBD2
v_call: TRBV5-1

cdr3_nt: TGTGCCAGCAGCTTAGACGGGGGCCCCAATCAGCCCCAGCATTTT
cdr3_aa: CASSLDGGPNQPQHF
clone_size: -
j_call: TRBJ1-5
d_call: -
v_call: TRBV7-9

cdr3_nt: TGTGCCAGTAGTATAGGGGGACGCAATGAGCAGTTCTTC
cdr3_aa: CASSIGGRNEQFF
clone_size: few
j_call: TRBJ2-1
d_call: -
v_call: TRBV19

cdr3_nt: TGTGCCAGCAGCGCCCGGGACAGCCGTGAGCAGTTCTTC
cdr3_aa: CASSARDSREQFF
clone_size: -
j_call: TRBJ2-1
d_call: TRBD1
v_call: TRBV11-3

cdr3_nt: TGTGCCAGCAGTTTTCGGGACTACACAACCTACGAGCAGTACTTC
cdr3_aa: CASSFRDYTTYEQYF
clone_size: few
j_call: TRBJ2-7
d_call: TRBD2
v_call: TRBV28

cdr3_nt: TGTGCCAGCAGCTTTTTAGCGGACTACAATGAGCAGTTCTTC
cdr3_aa: CASSFLADYNEQFF
clone_size: -
j_call: TRBJ2-1
d_call: -
v_call: TRBV7-9

cdr3_nt: TGTGCCTGGAGGTTTGTCGAGGGTACTGAAGCTTTCTTT
cdr3_aa: CAWRFVEGTEAFF
clone_size: -
j_call: TRBJ1-1
d_call: -
v_call: TRBV30

cdr3_nt: TGTGCCAGCAGTCTCCGGACTAGCGGGGCCACAGATACGCAGTATTTT
cdr3_aa: CASSLRTSGATDTQYF
clone_size: -
j_call: TRBJ2-3
d_call: TRBD2
v_call: TRBV28

cdr3_nt: TGCGCCAGCAGCCAAGCCAGGGGGCTTAATTCACCCCTCCACTTT
cdr3_aa: CASSQARGLNSPLHF
clone_size: -
j_call: TRBJ1-6
d_call: TRBD1
v_call: TRBV4-1

cdr3_nt: TGTGCCTGGAGTGTTGGACAGGGGGTAACTGAAGCTTTCTTT
cdr3_aa: CAWSVGQGVTEAFF
clone_size: -
j_call: TRBJ1-1
d_call: TRBD1
v_call: TRBV30

cdr3_nt: TGTGCCACGGGGCTACGGGGCGATGAGCAGTTCTTC
cdr3_aa: CATGLRGDEQFF
clone_size: -
j_call: TRBJ2-1
d_call: -
v_call: TRBV14

cdr3_nt: TGTGCTAGCAGCTTAGGGAGGGGACAGCCCCAGCATTTT
cdr3_aa: CASSLGRGQPQHF
clone_size: few
j_call: TRBJ1-5
d_call: -
v_call: TRBV7-7

cdr3_nt: TGTGCCAGCAGTTTATCGATGGGAGATACGCAGTATTTT
cdr3_aa: CASSLSMGDTQYF
clone_size: -
j_call: TRBJ2-3
d_call: -
v_call: TRBV27

cdr3_nt: TGCAGCGTTGAGGCAAGAGGAAGAGGGAGAGGAGGCTACACCTTC
cdr3_aa: CSVEARGRGRGGYTF
clone_size: -
j_call: TRBJ1-2
d_call: -
v_call: TRBV29-1

cdr3_nt: TGTGCCAGCAGCTTAGAACTAGCGGGAGTCTACAATGAGCAGTTCTTC
cdr3_aa: CASSLELAGVYNEQFF
clone_size: few
j_call: TRBJ2-1
d_call: TRBD2
v_call: TRBV7-9

cdr3_nt: TGTGCCAGCAGCAGCCCTAGCGGGGGATGGACCCAGTACTTC
cdr3_aa: CASSSPSGGWTQYF
clone_size: -
j_call: TRBJ2-5
d_call: TRBD2
v_call: TRBV13

cdr3_nt: TGCAGCGTCGACGGGACTAGCGGGATAGACCCAGATACGCAGTATTTT
cdr3_aa: CSVDGTSGIDPDTQYF
clone_size: once
j_call: TRBJ2-3
d_call: TRBD2
v_call: TRBV29-1

cdr3_nt: TGTGCCAGCAGCTTAGATTCTAGCGAGGAGCAGTACTTC
cdr3_aa: CASSLDSSEEQYF
clone_size: few
j_call: TRBJ2-7
d_call: -
v_call: TRBV7-9

cdr3_nt: TGTGCCAGCAGTCCGGGACTAGCGGGAAATGAGCAGTTCTTC
cdr3_aa: CASSPGLAGNEQFF
clone_size: few
j_call: TRBJ2-1
d_call: TRBD2
v_call: TRBV9

cdr3_nt: TGTGCCAGCAGTGAACCCCGCGGGTTGGCCTACGAGCAGTACTTC
cdr3_aa: CASSEPRGLAYEQYF
clone_size: -
j_call: TRBJ2-7
d_call: -
v_call: TRBV25-1